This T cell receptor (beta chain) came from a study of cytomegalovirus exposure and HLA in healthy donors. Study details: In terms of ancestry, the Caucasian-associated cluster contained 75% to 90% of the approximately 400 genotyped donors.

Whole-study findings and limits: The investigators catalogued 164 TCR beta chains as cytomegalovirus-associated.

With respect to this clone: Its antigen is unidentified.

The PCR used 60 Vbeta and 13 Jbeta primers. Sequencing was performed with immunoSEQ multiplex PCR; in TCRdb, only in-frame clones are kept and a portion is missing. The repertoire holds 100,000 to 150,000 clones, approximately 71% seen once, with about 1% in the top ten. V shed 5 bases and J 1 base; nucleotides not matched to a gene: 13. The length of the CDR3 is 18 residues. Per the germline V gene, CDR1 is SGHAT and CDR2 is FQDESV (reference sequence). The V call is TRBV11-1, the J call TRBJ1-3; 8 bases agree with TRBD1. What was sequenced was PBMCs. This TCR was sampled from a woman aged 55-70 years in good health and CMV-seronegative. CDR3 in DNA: TGTGCCAGCAGCATAGTTCCGGGACAGGCGATTTCTGGAAACACCATATATTTT. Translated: CASSIVPGQAISGNTIYF.